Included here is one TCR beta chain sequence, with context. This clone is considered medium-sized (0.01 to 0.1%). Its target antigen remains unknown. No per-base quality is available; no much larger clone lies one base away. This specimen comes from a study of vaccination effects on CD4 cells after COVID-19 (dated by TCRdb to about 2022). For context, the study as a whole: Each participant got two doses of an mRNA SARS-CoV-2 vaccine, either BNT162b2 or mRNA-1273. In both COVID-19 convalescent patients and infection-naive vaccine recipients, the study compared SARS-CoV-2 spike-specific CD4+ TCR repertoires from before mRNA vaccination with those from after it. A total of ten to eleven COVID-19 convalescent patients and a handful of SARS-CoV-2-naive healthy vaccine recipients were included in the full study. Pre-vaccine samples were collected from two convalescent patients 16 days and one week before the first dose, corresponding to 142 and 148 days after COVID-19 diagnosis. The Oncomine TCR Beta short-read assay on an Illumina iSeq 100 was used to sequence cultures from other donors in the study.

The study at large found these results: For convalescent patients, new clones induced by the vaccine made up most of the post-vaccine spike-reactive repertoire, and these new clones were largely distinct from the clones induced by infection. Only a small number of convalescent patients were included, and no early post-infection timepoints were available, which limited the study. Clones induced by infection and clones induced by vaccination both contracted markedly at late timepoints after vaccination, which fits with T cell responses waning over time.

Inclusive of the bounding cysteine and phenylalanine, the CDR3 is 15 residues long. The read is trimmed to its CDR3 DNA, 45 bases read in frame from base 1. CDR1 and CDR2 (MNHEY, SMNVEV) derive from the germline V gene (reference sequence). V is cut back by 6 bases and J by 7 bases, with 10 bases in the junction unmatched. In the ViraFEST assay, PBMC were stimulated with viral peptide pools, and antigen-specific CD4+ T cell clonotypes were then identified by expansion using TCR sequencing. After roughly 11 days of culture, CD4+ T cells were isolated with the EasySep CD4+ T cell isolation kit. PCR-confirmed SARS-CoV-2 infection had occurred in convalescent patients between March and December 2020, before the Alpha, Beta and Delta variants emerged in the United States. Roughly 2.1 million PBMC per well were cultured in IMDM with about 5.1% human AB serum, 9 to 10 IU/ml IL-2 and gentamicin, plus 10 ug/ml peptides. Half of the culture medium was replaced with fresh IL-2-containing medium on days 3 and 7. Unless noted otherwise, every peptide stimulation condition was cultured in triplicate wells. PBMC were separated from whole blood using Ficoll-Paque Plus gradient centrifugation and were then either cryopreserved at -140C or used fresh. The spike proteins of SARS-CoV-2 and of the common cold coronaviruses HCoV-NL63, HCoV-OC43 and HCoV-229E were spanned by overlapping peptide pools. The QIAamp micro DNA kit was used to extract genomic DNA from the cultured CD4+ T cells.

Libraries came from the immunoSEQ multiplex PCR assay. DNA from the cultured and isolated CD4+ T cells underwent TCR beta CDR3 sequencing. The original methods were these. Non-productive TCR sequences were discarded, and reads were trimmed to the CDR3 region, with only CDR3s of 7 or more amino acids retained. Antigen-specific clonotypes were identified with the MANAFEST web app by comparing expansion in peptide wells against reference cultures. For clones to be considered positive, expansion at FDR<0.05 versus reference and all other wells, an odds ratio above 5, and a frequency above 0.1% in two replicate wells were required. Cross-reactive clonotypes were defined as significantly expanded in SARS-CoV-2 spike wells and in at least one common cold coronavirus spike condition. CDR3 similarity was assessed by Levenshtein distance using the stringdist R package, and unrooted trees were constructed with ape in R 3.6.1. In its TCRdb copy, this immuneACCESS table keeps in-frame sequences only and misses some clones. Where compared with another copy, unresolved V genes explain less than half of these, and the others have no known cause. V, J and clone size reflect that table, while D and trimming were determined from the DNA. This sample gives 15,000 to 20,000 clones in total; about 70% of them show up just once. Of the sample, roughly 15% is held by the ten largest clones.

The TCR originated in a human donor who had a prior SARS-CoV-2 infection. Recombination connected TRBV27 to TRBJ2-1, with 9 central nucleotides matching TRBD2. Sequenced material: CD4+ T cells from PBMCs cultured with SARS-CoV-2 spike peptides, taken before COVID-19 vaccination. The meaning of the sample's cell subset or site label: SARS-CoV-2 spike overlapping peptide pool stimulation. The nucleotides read TGTGCCAGCAGCGTTAGCGGGAGTGTACGGAATGAGCAGTTCTTC. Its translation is CASSVSGSVRNEQFF.